The clone carrying this TCR beta chain appeared many times. The sample comes from a study of T cells in Graves' hyperthyroidism and ophthalmopathy. Germline CDR1 SNHLY, CDR2 FYNNEI. The CDR3 is 12 residues long. The trim removed 8 bases at V and 2 bases at J, leaving 2 bases unmatched. The investigators amplified TCR beta CDR3 regions from RNA transcripts. An initial round of RT-PCR targeting the TCR CDR3 relied on the HTBI primer set. TCRdb reprocessed the multiplex PCR reads via MiXCR and lists one record per CDR3 protein. Of 560,000 or so distinct CDR3 sequences listed, approximately 44% are singletons.

The TCR originated in a woman aged 18 to 35 with Graves' hyperthyroidism. This sequence joins TRBV2 and TRBJ2-7; 8 bases align to TRBD1. Source material: peripheral blood or thyroid tissue (not recorded which). As DNA, the CDR3 is TGTGCCAGCTCGGGACAGGCCTACGAGCAGTACTTC. It is translated as CASSGQAYEQYF.